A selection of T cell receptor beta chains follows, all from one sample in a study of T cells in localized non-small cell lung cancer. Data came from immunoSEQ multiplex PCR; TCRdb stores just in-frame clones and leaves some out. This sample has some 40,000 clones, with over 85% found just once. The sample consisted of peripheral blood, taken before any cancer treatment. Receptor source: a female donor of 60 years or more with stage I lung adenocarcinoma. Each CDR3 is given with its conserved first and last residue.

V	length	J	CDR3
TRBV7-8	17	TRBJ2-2	CASSLAGVSGYTGELFF
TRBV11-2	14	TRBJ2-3	CASSSWTATDTQYF
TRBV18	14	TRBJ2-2	CASSPGQGTGELFF
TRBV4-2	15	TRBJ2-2	CASSQEWTATGELFF
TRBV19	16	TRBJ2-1	CASTGTSGGMYNEQFF
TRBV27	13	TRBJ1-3	CASSWGAGNTIYF
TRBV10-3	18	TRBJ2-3	CAISESGRPSGGADTQYF
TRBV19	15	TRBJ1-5	CASSIGQYSNQPQHF
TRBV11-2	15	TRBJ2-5	CASSFSGKGQETQYF
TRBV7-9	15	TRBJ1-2	CASVSTDDTNYGYTF
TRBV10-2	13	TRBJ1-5	CASSAPDNQPQHF
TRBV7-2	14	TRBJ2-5	CASSSVAGQETQYF
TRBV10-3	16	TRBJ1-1	CAPPAPRSKKNTEAFF
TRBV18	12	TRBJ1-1	CASSPGQTEAFF
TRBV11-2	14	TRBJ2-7	CASSPLGLTYEQYF
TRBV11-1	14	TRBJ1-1	CASRDRLQGAEAFF
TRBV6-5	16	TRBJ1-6	CASSFFYWGGNSPLHF
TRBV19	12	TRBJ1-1	CASSHQWAEAFF
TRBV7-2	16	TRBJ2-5	CASSSNDRGLKETQYF
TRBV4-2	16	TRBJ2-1	CASSQVVFFPYNEQFF
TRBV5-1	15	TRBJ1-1	CASVRGPQVNTEAFF
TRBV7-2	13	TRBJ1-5	CASSSRVFEPQHF
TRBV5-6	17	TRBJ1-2	CASSPDGTGGQNYGYTF